These 9 T cell receptor beta chains were all obtained from the same sample, sequenced in a study of T-cell reconstitution after alpha-beta-depleted transplantation in children. A TCRbeta library incorporating unique molecular identifiers was prepared. TCRdb re-analysed the PCR reads in MiXCR, keeping a single row per CDR3 protein. The sample carries some 600,000 distinct CDR3 sequences, 10% to 15% recorded once. The starting material was PBMCs, mostly from graft donor cells, obtained 360 days after TCRalphabeta/CD19-depleted stem cell transplant. The receptors were sampled from a male patient between 10 and 17 years old who had a stem cell transplant for acute myeloid leukemia, so the T cells may come from the graft donor.

The J gene is TRBJ1-1, the V gene TRBV10-3; D is perhaps TRBD1 (6 bases). Trimming stripped 0 bases from V and 6 bases from J, with 17 bases between. This CDR3 comprises 16 residues. The germline V gene has CDR1 ENHRY and CDR2 SYGVKD. The CDR3 coding sequence is TGTGCCATCAGTGAGTCTAACGGACAGATCTTCCCTGAAGCTTTCTTT. Residues: CAISESNGQIFPEAFF.

This clonotype was recorded a few times. The rearrangement links TRBV20-1 to TRBJ2-2, with 11 bases identical to TRBD2. Germline CDR1 reads DFQATT; CDR2 reads SNEGSKA (reference sequence). V lost 6 bases to trimming and J lost 4 bases; unmatched junction nucleotides: 7. The CDR3 is made up of 15 amino acids. The CDR3 coding sequence is TGCAGTGCAGAACTAGCGGGAGTATTCACCGGGGAGCTGTTTTTT. Translation gives CSAELAGVFTGELFF.

J is TRBJ2-1 and V is TRBV4-3, with TRBD2 as a possible D gene (7 bases). This CDR3 has 16 residues. In germline, CDR1 is LGHNA, CDR2 YSLEER. Trimming stripped 4 bases from V and 6 bases from J, with 19 bases between. Written as DNA, the CDR3 is TGCGCCAGCAGCCGGGGGCCCACTAGCGCCTCCAATGAGCAGTTCTTC. This sequence encodes CASSRGPTSASNEQFF.

The CDR3 reads CASSFWGATEAFF. The CDR3 coding sequence is TGTGCCAGCAGTTTTTGGGGGGCCACTGAAGCTTTCTTT. The rearrangement joins TRBV12-3 or TRBV12-4 to TRBJ1-1, with D possibly TRBD1 on 6 matching bases. Trimming pared 3 bases from V and 4 bases from J, leaving 9 bases between. The CDR3 has 13 amino acids.

The rearrangement links TRBV7-9 to TRBJ2-7; 10 bases are a match to TRBD1. This CDR3 spans 15 amino acids. Germline CDR1 reads SEHNR; CDR2 reads FQNEAQ (reference sequence). Unmatched junction bases numbered 6, after V lost 1 base and J lost 6 bases. In DNA form, the CDR3 reads TGTGCCAGCAGCTTAGTTGGGACAGGGGTGGGCGAGCAGTACTTC. Protein: CASSLVGTGVGEQYF.

This clonotype has only a few counts. This sequence joins TRBV7-2 and TRBJ2-1, with 8 bases fitting TRBD2. Germline V CDR1 and CDR2: SGHTA, FQGNSA. CDR3 length: 16 amino acids. The V and J ends lost 5 bases and 3 bases, in that order; junction bases with no gene match: 9. The CDR3, as DNA: TGTGCCAGCAGCCAGATCGGGAGGGAGCTCTACAATGAGCAGTTCTTC. It is translated as CASSQIGRELYNEQFF.

The chain links TRBV4-3 to TRBJ2-6, with D maybe TRBD1 (5 bases). In germline, CDR1 is LGHNA, CDR2 YSLEER. V lost 1 base to trimming and J lost 4 bases, with 23 bases between them. This CDR3 is 20 amino acids long. The CDR3 nucleotides are TGCGCCAGCAGCCAAGTTACCAAGGGGATCGTAGCAGCAGGGGCCAACGTCCTGACTTTC. Its protein is CASSQVTKGIVAAGANVLTF.

As concerns this clonotype: A junction end diverges from the germline sequence, so it may reflect a read error. CDR3 sequence (DNA): TGCTGTGCTTCGGGACTAGCGGGAAGAAGTCAAGAGACCCAGTACTTC. Its protein product is CCASGLAGRSQETQYF. V and J are TRBV20-1 and TRBJ2-5; 13 nucleotides match TRBD2. Germline V gives CDR1 DFQATT, CDR2 SNEGSKA (reference sequence). The CDR3 is made up of 16 amino acids.

This clonotype was seen only a few times. V usage is TRBV6-2 or TRBV6-3 and J usage is TRBJ2-1, with D perhaps matching TRBD2 (6 bases). This CDR3 has 15 residues. CDR1 and CDR2 from the germline V gene are MNHEY and SVGEGT. V lost 6 bases, J lost 6 bases, and 18 bases lay in between. This CDR3 is CASSHGAGPPNEQFF. CDR3 nucleotides: TGTGCCAGCAGCCATGGGGCGGGACCGCCCAATGAGCAGTTCTTC.